These 25 T cell receptor beta chains were all obtained from the same sample, sequenced in a study of beta chain features in type 1 diabetes. As every portion of the isolated RNA was reverse transcribed, the sequencing read expressed TCRB transcripts. Measured with immunoSEQ multiplex PCR; TCRdb has only the in-frame clones, and not every one. The table has 200,000 to 300,000 clones, about 14% seen once. Sequencing input: naive CD4+ T cells from blood. These TCRs come from a woman in her thirties or forties in good health.

V gene TRBV4-2 combines with J gene TRBJ2-7; 14 bases align to TRBD2. The CDR3 length is 19 residues. V lost 0 bases, J lost 0 bases, and 7 bases stayed unmatched. The V gene's germline CDR1 is LGHNA and CDR2 YNFKEQ. The DNA of the CDR3 is TGTGCCAGCAGCCAAGAGTTCGGACTAGCGGGGGGTAACTCCTACGAGCAGTACTTC. Residues: CASSQEFGLAGGNSYEQYF.

CDR3 in amino acids: CASSLVSGVGGSPLHF. CDR3 nucleotides: TGTGCCAGCAGTTTAGTCTCGGGGGTGGGTGGTTCACCCCTCCACTTT. This chain connects TRBV27 to TRBJ1-6; perhaps TRBD1 as D (5 bases). This CDR3 contains 16 residues. V gave up 2 bases and J gave up 9 bases, with 17 bases separating them. Germline V gives CDR1 MNHEY, CDR2 SMNVEV (reference sequence).

The rearrangement uses TRBV9 and TRBJ2-7, with 7 bases lining up with TRBD2. Per germline, CDR1 SGDLS and CDR2 YYNGEE. After removal of 0 bases from V and 10 bases from J, the junction contained 7 bases not matched to a gene. CDR3 length: 13 residues. The chain's CDR3 is CASSVGWGGRQYF. CDR3 DNA: TGTGCCAGCAGCGTAGGATGGGGGGGTCGACAGTACTTC.

This chain links TRBV4-3 with TRBJ1-4; D not resolved. Per germline, CDR1 LGHNA and CDR2 YSLEER. The germline V and J ends were trimmed by 1 base and 4 bases, with 10 bases remaining between them. This CDR3 contains 15 residues. In nucleotides, the CDR3 is TGCGCCAGCAGCCAAGTGACGGAGGGTAATGAAAAACTGTTTTTT. Translating gives CASSQVTEGNEKLFF.

This clone occurred a few times. The CDR3, as DNA: TGTGCCAGTAGTCGGGGGTTTCTCTCTGGGGCCAACGTCCTGACTTTC. It codes for CASSRGFLSGANVLTF. The chain is built from TRBV19 and TRBJ2-6, with D possibly matching TRBD2 (6 bases). V was pared by 5 bases and J by 0 bases, with 11 bases between. Germline V CDR1 and CDR2: LNHDA, SQIVND (reference sequence). The CDR3 runs to 16 residues.

The chain recombines TRBV5-1 with TRBJ1-3, with 7 bases matching TRBD1. V gave up 0 bases and J gave up 11 bases; unmatched junction bases: 8. Germline-derived CDR1 and CDR2 are SGHRS and YFSETQ. CDR3 length: 14 residues. The CDR3 bases are TGCGCCAGCAGCTTGGGACAGGGTTCTTTCGCCATATATTTT. It translates to CASSLGQGSFAIYF.

Only a few counts were recorded for this clone. The rearrangement joins TRBV10-2 to TRBJ2-7; 12 positions match TRBD2. There are 14 residues in the CDR3. V shed 7 bases and J 3 bases; nucleotides not matched to a gene: 4. CDR1 is WSHSY and CDR2 is SAAADI in the germline V gene. CDR3 in DNA: TGCGCCAGCACCCAGACTAGCGGGGGCTACGAGCAGTACTTC. Amino acid sequence: CASTQTSGGYEQYF.

In this sample, this clone turned up a few times. This chain uses TRBV6-5 with TRBJ1-5, with D perhaps TRBD1 (5 bases). The germline CDR1 and CDR2 sequences are MNHEY and SVGAGI. V gave up 0 bases and J gave up 2 bases, with 8 bases separating them. The CDR3 spans 15 residues. CDR3 amino acids: CASSYSTVGNQPQHF. In DNA, the CDR3 is TGTGCCAGCAGTTACTCGACAGTGGGCAATCAGCCCCAGCATTTT.

J is TRBJ2-3 and V is TRBV9; 7 nucleotides align to TRBD2. Per germline, CDR1 SGDLS and CDR2 YYNGEE. Unmatched junction bases numbered 8, after V lost 3 bases and J lost 1 base. The CDR3 has 16 residues. CDR3 sequence (DNA): TGTGCCAGCAGCGCAGGAGGACTAGTGGGCACAGATACGCAGTATTTT. This codes for CASSAGGLVGTDTQYF.

This chain joins TRBV4-3 and TRBJ2-1; the match to TRBD2 covers 9 bases. The V gene's germline CDR1 is LGHNA and CDR2 YSLEER. V dropped 1 base and J dropped 2; count of bases not matched to a gene: 3. The CDR3 extends over 16 amino acids. The CDR3: CASSQGGGGAYNEQFF. CDR3 bases: TGCGCCAGCAGCCAAGGAGGCGGGGGGGCCTACAATGAGCAGTTCTTC.

This clone was detected only a few times. CDR3 in DNA: TGCGCCAGCAGCCAAGGCGGCAGCTCCCTTAGCACAGATACGCAGTATTTT. Its translation: CASSQGGSSLSTDTQYF. The V and J genes are TRBV4-1 and TRBJ2-3; D remains ambiguous. Trimming cost V 1 base and J 0 bases, with 14 bases left between them. This CDR3 is 17 amino acids long. CDR1 and CDR2 (germline): MGHRA, YSYEKL.

The chain links TRBV6-1 to TRBJ2-5; TRBD1 matches at 8 bases. Unmatched junction bases numbered 9, after V lost 5 bases and J lost 4 bases. The CDR3 sequence is 15 residues long. Germline V gives CDR1 MNHNS, CDR2 SASEGT. The CDR3 coding sequence is TGTGCCAGCAGTCCAGAGACAGGGGTTGGAGAGACCCAGTACTTC. Translating gives CASSPETGVGETQYF.

The V and J genes are TRBV29-1 and TRBJ2-7, with TRBD1 matching 9 bases. V lost 4 bases, J lost 6 bases, and 10 bases stayed unmatched. The CDR3 totals 14 residues. Per germline, CDR1 SQVTM and CDR2 ANQGSEA. CDR3 region: CSVVGDRVGGEQYF. In DNA form, the CDR3 reads TGCAGCGTTGTTGGGGACAGGGTTGGTGGCGAGCAGTACTTC.

The chain employs TRBV6-4 and TRBJ2-4, with D possibly matching TRBD2 (5 bases). V was shortened by 7 bases and J by 0 bases, with 7 bases between the two germline ends. The CDR3 is made up of 13 amino acids. Germline loops: CDR1 MRHNA, CDR2 SNTAGT. The CDR3 sequence: CASKRSAKNIQYF. The CDR3 bases are TGTGCCAGCAAGCGGTCAGCCAAAAACATTCAGTACTTC.

The CDR3 DNA follows: TGTGCCTGGAGTGTACAGGAGACAGGGTTACAAGAGACCCAGTACTTC. It is translated as CAWSVQETGLQETQYF. The J gene is TRBJ2-5, the V gene TRBV30; TRBD1 matches 7 bases. The CDR3 totals 16 residues. The ends lost 0 bases at V and 2 bases at J; junction bases unmatched: 9. The germline V gene encodes CDR1 GTSNPN and CDR2 SVGIG (reference sequence). Based on the CDR3 plus reference TRBV30 and TRBJ2-5, the full variable domain is SQTIHQWPATLVQPVGSPLSLECTVEGTSNPNLYWYRQAAGRGLQLLFYSVGIGQISSEVPQNLSASRPQDRQFILSSKKLLLSDSGFYLCAWSVQETGLQETQYFGPGTRLLVL.

The rearrangement links TRBV19 to TRBJ2-3, with 9 positions matching TRBD1. The CDR3 spans 16 residues. The germline gives CDR1 LNHDA, CDR2 SQIVND (reference sequence). The V and J ends lost 5 bases and 5 bases, in that order; junction bases with no gene match: 11. CDR3 sequence (DNA): TGTGCCAGTAGTGCTACCGGGACAGGGAATCGAGATACGCAGTATTTT. It translates to CASSATGTGNRDTQYF.

This clone has more than one count but fewer than ten. The chain has TRBV29-1 and TRBJ2-7; maybe TRBD1 (5 bases). Germline V gene lookup returns CDR1 SQVTM and CDR2 ANQGSEA. This CDR3 has 13 amino acids. V was pared by 3 bases and J by 3 bases, with 12 bases between. The CDR3 DNA reads TGCAGCGTTGATAGGGGTCCCGACTACGAGCAGTACTTC. Translated: CSVDRGPDYEQYF.

This clone was seen a few times. CDR3: CASSPRTGAGEEQYF. The CDR3 DNA reads TGTGCCAGCTCACCTCGGACAGGCGCCGGTGAAGAGCAGTACTTC. The rearrangement joins TRBV18 to TRBJ2-7; 7 positions agree with TRBD1. Germline CDR1 is KGHSH and CDR2 is LQKENI. CDR3 length equals 15 residues. J gave up 7 bases and V 3 bases, and 12 bases lay outside the gene matches.

This clone has more than one count but fewer than ten. The genes are TRBV5-1 and TRBJ1-4; 8 bases line up with TRBD1. V was pared by 4 bases and J by 2 bases, with 1 base of the junction left unmatched. The length of the CDR3 is 14 residues. From germline, CDR1 is SGHRS and CDR2 YFSETQ. The DNA for the CDR3 is TGCGCCAGCAGCCGGACAGGGACTAATGAAAAACTGTTTTTT. It encodes CASSRTGTNEKLFF.

Only a few counts were recorded for this clone. V gene TRBV5-4 combines with J gene TRBJ2-3; unclear D gene. In germline, CDR1 is SGHNT, CDR2 YYREEE (reference sequence). The V and J ends lost 4 bases and 4 bases respectively, with 7 bases between them. The CDR3 extends over 12 amino acids. DNA of the CDR3: TGTGCCAGCAGCCCTCTAGCAGATACGCAGTATTTT. Translated, it gives CASSPLADTQYF.

V and J are TRBV6-5 and TRBJ1-2; weak D call: TRBD1 (6 bases). The CDR3 is 14 amino acids. V was clipped by 6 bases and J by 1 base, with 12 bases between them. Germline V CDR1 and CDR2: MNHEY, SVGAGI. CDR3 nucleotides: TGTGCCAGCAGCCCAGGACAGAATAACTATGGCTACACCTTC. As protein: CASSPGQNNYGYTF.

CDR3 residues: CAIGQGVGSTNEKLFF. The CDR3 nucleotides read TGTGCCATCGGACAGGGGGTGGGGTCAACTAATGAAAAACTGTTTTTT. The chain joins TRBV10-3 to TRBJ1-4; TRBD1 matches 10 bases. This CDR3 has 16 residues. The V gene's germline CDR1 is ENHRY and CDR2 SYGVKD. Trimming took 8 bases from V and 0 from J; bases not matched to a gene: 6.

This clone was counted a single time. The chain has TRBV5-1 and TRBJ1-4; 11 nucleotides agree with TRBD1. The trim removed 4 bases at V and 8 bases at J, leaving 16 bases unmatched. CDR1 is SGHRS, CDR2 YFSETQ, per germline. This CDR3 has 18 amino acids. The CDR3 here is CASSRGQGERVVSEKLFF. Here the CDR3 DNA reads TGCGCCAGCAGCCGGGGACAGGGGGAGCGAGTTGTGTCCGAAAAACTGTTTTTT.

This chain joins TRBV6-1 and TRBJ2-5; 11 bases agree with TRBD2. The CDR3 sequence is 14 residues long. Germline assignment: CDR1 MNHNS and CDR2 SASEGT. V was clipped by 6 bases and J by 2 bases; unmatched bases: 2. The CDR3 sequence is CASSLAGGQETQYF. CDR3 bases: TGTGCCAGCAGCCTAGCGGGGGGTCAAGAGACCCAGTACTTC.

V gene TRBV28 combines with J gene TRBJ1-1, with 7 bases that match TRBD1. Germline CDR1 reads MDHEN; CDR2 reads SYDVKM. V was clipped by 5 bases and J by 5 bases; unmatched bases: 11. The CDR3 loop spans 15 amino acids. The CDR3 DNA reads as TGTGCCAGCAGTACAACAGGGGAGGCTCGAACTGAAGCTTTCTTT. This sequence encodes CASSTTGEARTEAFF.